This TCR beta chain was recorded in a study of shared clonotypes between healthy human individuals (TCRdb year 2020). About the investigation overall: The cohort comprised a couple of women and a few men aged 18 to 49 years. To increase sequencing depth and limit assay-specific biases, TCR repertoire library preparation and sequencing were carried out by different laboratories using diverse techniques. For each donor, CD4 naive and CD4 memory were each run on three plates, CD8 naive on two plates, and CD8 memory on one plate. Each donor's leukapheresis produced roughly between roughly 0.94 and 9.5 billion PBMCs. To estimate repertoire size and how much clonotypes are shared between individuals, the study performed deep sequencing of blood TCR repertoires from roughly five healthy adults.

Broad study findings and their caveats: Incomplete sequencing was indicated by rarefaction of sorted-subset datasets, despite the large sequencing depth. Sampling was restricted to blood, and TCR repertoires in tissue are likely to differ from TCR repertoires in blood. Pairwise subsampling indicated that sequencing depth was expected to affect the degree of clonotype sharing among donors. The small number of donors limited the genetic and exposure-history diversity represented. Higher generation probabilities were observed for clonotypes shared by all four sorted-subset donors than for non-shared clonotypes. Naive subsets generally had larger estimated clonotype richness than memory subsets did. Sharing across several donors was observed for approximately 5% of naive CD4, under 4% of naive CD8, 2% to 2.5% of memory CD4, and around 0.42% of memory CD8 clonotypes.

TCR CDR3 regions were amplified from genomic DNA by multiplex PCR using the deep immunoSEQ assay. For each cell subset, the extracted genomic DNA was distributed evenly across all wells of several immunoSEQ 96-well plates, and each plate served as one replicate. For sorted subsets, each replicate PCR was loaded with 150 to 250 ng genomic DNA, equivalent to approximately 33,000 T cell genomes. Purified libraries were quantified with a Qubit 3.0 fluorometer, sized on a Bioanalyzer 2100, and re-quantified with the KAPA Library Quantification kit. Each immunoSEQ 96-well plate was sequenced on its own single-read 150-cycle Illumina NextSeq 550 flow cell. As for the authors' bioinformatics: The immunoSEQ output contained only junctional sequences without quality scores, so filtering could not match that applied to full-length reads. To assign V/J genes and CDR3, sequences were annotated using PyIR, a Python wrapper for IgBLAST v1.9, with IMGT germline references. Reads were removed for weak V/J assignments (E-value above 1e-6), missing CDR3, stop codons, out-of-frame junctions, or ambiguous translated residues. V3J clonotypes were defined by identical inferred V gene, J gene, and CDR3 amino acid sequence. To compute the percentage overlap between repertoires, the number of shared unique clonotypes was divided by the size of the smaller repertoire. Repertoire richness was assessed with RTK rarefaction, the Chao1 estimator, and Recon v2.1 estimates of unobserved clonotypes. Generation probabilities for all TCRbeta clonotypes obtained by the gDNA method from a handful of donors were computed using OLGA. TCRdb took over this immuneACCESS table, retaining in-frame rearrangements with V and J assigned. Such tables are incomplete; in checked studies, under half of the missing clones stem from an unresolved V gene, and the remainder is unexplained. The DNA gave D and trimming, while V, J and clone size come from that table. In all, the sample holds fewer than 3 million clones, and less than 95% of those were seen once. The ten most abundant clones make up 0.37% of the sample.

Donors were healthy HIV-negative adults with no recently reported acute infections or vaccinations. Only Caucasian adults living in Nashville, Tennessee, USA were represented among the donors. Magnetic negative selection was used to enrich CD4+ T cells, after which naive cells were positively selected on CD45RA and the negative fraction became the memory subset. Blood was obtained by leukapheresis, after which PBMCs were separated by Ficoll-Histopaque density gradient centrifugation and cryopreserved in liquid nitrogen vapor phase. Analytical flow cytometry was used to check the purity and quantity of each magnetically sorted T cell population. From each sorted fraction, genomic DNA was isolated and quantified by UV absorbance on a Nanodrop 2000c. Remarks on this clone: This receptor's antigen is unknown. No much larger clone is present one base from it, and per-base qualities are unavailable.

Trimming removed 4 bases from V and 4 bases from J; the gene matches leave 5 bases unexplained. The germline V gene yields SQVTM for CDR1 and ANQGSEA for CDR2. Inclusive of the bounding cysteine and phenylalanine, the CDR3 is 13 residues long. Solely the CDR3 DNA is kept, with 39 bases framed from the first base. The TCR was taken from a man between 18 and 35 years old in good health. Some clones in this sample may be carry-over from other donors' samples. The chain links TRBV29-1 with TRBJ2-7; 9 of the junction bases match TRBD1. The sample taken for sequencing was naive CD4+ T cells from PBMCs. This sample's cell subset or site label indicates: CD45RA+ positively selected. This receptor carries the CDR3 CSVVGDRAYEQYF. The DNA sequence reads TGCAGCGTTGTTGGGGACAGGGCGTACGAGCAGTACTTC.